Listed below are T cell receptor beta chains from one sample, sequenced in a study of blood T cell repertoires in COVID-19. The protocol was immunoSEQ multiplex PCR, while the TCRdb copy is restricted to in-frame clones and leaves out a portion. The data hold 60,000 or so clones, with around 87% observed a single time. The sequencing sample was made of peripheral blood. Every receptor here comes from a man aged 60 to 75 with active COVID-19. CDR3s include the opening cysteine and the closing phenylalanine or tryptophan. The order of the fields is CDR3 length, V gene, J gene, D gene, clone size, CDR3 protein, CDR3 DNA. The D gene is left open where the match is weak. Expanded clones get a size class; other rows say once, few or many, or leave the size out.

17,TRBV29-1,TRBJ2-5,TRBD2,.,CSVVGLNSGGAEETQYF,TGCAGCGTTGTGGGGTTGAATAGCGGGGGGGCCGAAGAGACCCAGTACTTC
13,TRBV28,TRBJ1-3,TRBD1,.,CASGRGYGNTIYF,TGTGCCAGCGGCAGGGGGTACGGAAACACCATATATTTT
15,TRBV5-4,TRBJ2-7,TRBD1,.,CASSLPGQLTYEQYF,TGTGCCAGCAGCTTACCGGGACAGTTAACCTACGAGCAGTACTTC
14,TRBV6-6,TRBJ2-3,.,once,CASSYPGSTDTQYF,TGTGCCAGCAGTTACCCAGGGTCCACAGATACGCAGTATTTT
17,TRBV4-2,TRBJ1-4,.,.,CASSQAQKAVGDEKLFF,TGTGCCAGCAGCCAAGCGCAAAAAGCTGTAGGGGATGAAAAACTGTTTTTT
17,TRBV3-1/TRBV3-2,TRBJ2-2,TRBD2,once,CASSQVRLAGVTGELFF,TGTGCCAGCAGCCAAGTTCGACTAGCGGGGGTCACCGGGGAGCTGTTTTTT
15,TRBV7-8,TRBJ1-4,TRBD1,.,CASSLLGTGVEKLFF,TGTGCCAGCAGCTTACTGGGGACAGGGGTGGAAAAACTGTTTTTT
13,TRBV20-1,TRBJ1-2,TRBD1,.,CSASAGGFYGYTF,TGCAGTGCTAGTGCAGGGGGATTCTATGGCTACACCTTC
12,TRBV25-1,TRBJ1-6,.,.,CASHGGLGPLHF,TGTGCCAGCCACGGAGGCCTAGGGCCCCTCCACTTT
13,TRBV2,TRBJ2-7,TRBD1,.,CASSQDRSYEQYF,TGTGCCAGCAGTCAGGACAGGTCCTACGAGCAGTACTTC
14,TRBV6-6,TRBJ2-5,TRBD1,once,CASWGQGIGKTQYF,TGTGCCAGCTGGGGACAGGGGATCGGGAAGACCCAGTACTTC
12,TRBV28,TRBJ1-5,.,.,CASSTLRQPQHF,TGTGCCAGCAGCACTTTACGGCAGCCCCAGCATTTT
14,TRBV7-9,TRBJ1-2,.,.,CASSPRGGFYGYTF,TGTGCCAGCAGCCCGCGCGGGGGCTTCTATGGCTACACCTTC
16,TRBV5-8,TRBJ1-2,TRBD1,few,CASSGDRGRIRYGYTF,TGTGCCAGCAGCGGGGACAGGGGGCGAATTCGCTATGGCTACACCTTC
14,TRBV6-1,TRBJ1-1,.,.,CASSETLGWTEAFF,TGTGCCAGCAGTGAAACTTTGGGCTGGACTGAAGCTTTCTTT
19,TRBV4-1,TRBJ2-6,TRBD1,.,CASSQDGQGAQAGANVLTF,TGCGCCAGCAGCCAAGATGGACAGGGGGCGCAGGCTGGGGCCAACGTCCTGACTTTC
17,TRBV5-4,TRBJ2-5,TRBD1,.,CASSFPGDLRGPETQYF,TGTGCCAGCAGCTTTCCGGGGGACCTCAGGGGGCCTGAGACCCAGTACTTC
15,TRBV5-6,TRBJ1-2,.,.,CASSLELHSNYGYTF,TGTGCCAGCAGCTTGGAGTTACACAGCAACTATGGCTACACCTTC
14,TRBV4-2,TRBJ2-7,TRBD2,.,CASSQGLAGEWLNF,TGTGCCAGCAGCCAAGGACTAGCGGGAGAGTGGCTGAACTTC
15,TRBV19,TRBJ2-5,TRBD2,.,CASRPLGGGRETQYF,TGTGCCAGTAGACCTCTTGGGGGAGGGCGGGAGACCCAGTACTTC
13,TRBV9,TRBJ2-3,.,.,CASSVSQTDTQYF,TGTGCCAGCAGCGTAAGTCAGACAGATACGCAGTATTTT
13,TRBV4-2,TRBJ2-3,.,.,CASSQQRSDTQYF,TGTGCCAGCAGCCAACAGCGATCAGATACGCAGTATTTT
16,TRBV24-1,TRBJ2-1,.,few,CATSDRLGSNYNEQFF,TGTGCCACCAGTGACCGCCTCGGGTCTAACTACAATGAGCAGTTCTTC
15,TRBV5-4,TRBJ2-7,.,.,CASSLPGLGSYEQYF,TGTGCCAGCAGCTTACCAGGGTTGGGGTCCTACGAGCAGTACTTC
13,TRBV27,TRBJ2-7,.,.,CASSLAGVYEQYF,TGTGCCAGCAGTTTAGCGGGCGTCTACGAGCAGTACTTC
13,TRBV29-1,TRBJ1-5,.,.,CSVAWGVNQPQHF,TGCAGCGTCGCCTGGGGGGTAAATCAGCCCCAGCATTTT
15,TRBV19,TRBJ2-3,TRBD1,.,CASTEDRASTDTQYF,TGTGCCAGTACCGAGGACAGGGCTAGCACAGATACGCAGTATTTT
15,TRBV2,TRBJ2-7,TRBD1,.,CASTSGQGSSYEQYF,TGTGCCAGCACTTCCGGACAGGGGAGCTCCTACGAGCAGTACTTC
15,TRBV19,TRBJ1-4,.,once,CASSILDSRNEKLFF,TGTGCCAGTAGTATATTGGACAGCCGTAATGAAAAACTGTTTTTT
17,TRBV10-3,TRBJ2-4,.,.,CAISESQGGGAKNIQYF,TGTGCCATCAGTGAGTCTCAGGGGGGCGGAGCCAAAAACATTCAGTACTTC
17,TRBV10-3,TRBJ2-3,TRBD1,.,CAISGYRTGVSTDTQYF,TGTGCCATCAGTGGATACCGGACAGGGGTGAGCACAGATACGCAGTATTTT
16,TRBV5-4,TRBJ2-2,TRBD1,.,CASSLDRQGMAGELFF,TGTGCCAGCAGCTTGGATAGACAGGGGATGGCCGGGGAGCTGTTTTTT
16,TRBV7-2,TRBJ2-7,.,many,CASSLGPQDLVHEQYF,TGTGCCAGCAGCTTGGGCCCCCAGGATTTAGTACACGAGCAGTACTTC
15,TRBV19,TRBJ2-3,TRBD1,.,CASSRATGWTDTQYF,TGTGCCAGTAGTAGGGCGACAGGGTGGACAGATACGCAGTATTTT